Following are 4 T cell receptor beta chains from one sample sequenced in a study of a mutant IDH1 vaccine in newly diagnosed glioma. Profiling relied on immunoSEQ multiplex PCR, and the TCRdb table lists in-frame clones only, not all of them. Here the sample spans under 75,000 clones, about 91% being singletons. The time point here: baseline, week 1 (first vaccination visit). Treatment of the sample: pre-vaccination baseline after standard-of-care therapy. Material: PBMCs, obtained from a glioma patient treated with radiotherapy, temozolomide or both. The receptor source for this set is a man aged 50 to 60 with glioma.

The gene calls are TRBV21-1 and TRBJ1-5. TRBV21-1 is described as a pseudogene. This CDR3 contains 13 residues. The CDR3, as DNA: TGTGCCAGCAGCAAAGAGGGAGAACAGCCCCAGCATTTT. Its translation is CASSKEGEQPQHF.

The CDR3 DNA is TGTGCCAGCAAGGCACAGGGCCTGAACACTGAAGCTTTCTTT. Amino acid sequence: CASKAQGLNTEAFF. The rearrangement joins TRBV6-5 to TRBJ1-1; TRBD1 might be the D (6 bases). Germline CDR1 is MNHEY and CDR2 is SVGAGI. Trimming cost V 7 bases and J 0 bases, with 12 bases left between them. This CDR3 has 14 amino acids.

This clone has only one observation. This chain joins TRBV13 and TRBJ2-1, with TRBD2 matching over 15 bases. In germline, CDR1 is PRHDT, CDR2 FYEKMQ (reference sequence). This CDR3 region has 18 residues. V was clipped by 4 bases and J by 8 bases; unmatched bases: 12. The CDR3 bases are TGTGCCAGCAGCTCTCGGACTAGCGGGGGGGCCTTGGGTTATGAGCAGTTCTTC. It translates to CASSSRTSGGALGYEQFF.

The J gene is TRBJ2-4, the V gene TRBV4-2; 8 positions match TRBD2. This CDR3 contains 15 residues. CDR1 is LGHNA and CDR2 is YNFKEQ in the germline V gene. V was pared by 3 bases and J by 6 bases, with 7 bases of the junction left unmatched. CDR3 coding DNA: TGTGCCAGCAGCCAGAGCGGGAGAGGGGGAAACATTCAGTACTTC. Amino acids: CASSQSGRGGNIQYF.